What follows are 32 T cell receptor beta chains derived from one specimen sequenced in a study of blood T cell repertoires in COVID-19. The protocol was immunoSEQ multiplex PCR, while the TCRdb copy is restricted to in-frame clones and leaves out a portion. This table has about 310,000 clones, over 75% appearing once. The sample comprised PBMCs or T cells enriched from blood (not recorded which). Source of these receptors: a woman aged 40 to 49 who had recovered from COVID-19.

J is TRBJ2-2 and V is TRBV6-2 or TRBV6-3, with a possible D match to TRBD2 (5 bases). The CDR3 consists of 15 residues. The V end was cut by 2 bases, the J end by 7 bases, with 14 bases between. CDR1 and CDR2 from the germline V gene are MNHEY and SVGEGT. The CDR3 loop reads CASSYGWLAGGELFF. The DNA for the CDR3 is TGTGCCAGCAGTTACGGTTGGCTAGCCGGCGGGGAGCTGTTTTTT.

This rearrangement joins TRBV6-4 to TRBJ1-2; no clear D. CDR1 MRHNA and CDR2 SNTAGT come from the germline V gene. The CDR3 runs 10 residues. The ends were cut back, 3 bases at V and 8 bases at J, with 4 bases in the middle. CDR3 DNA: TGTGCCAGCAGTGATGGCGGCTACACCTTC. As protein: CASSDGGYTF.

The chain recombines TRBV18 with TRBJ2-1; 8 bases agree with TRBD2. Germline-derived CDR1 and CDR2 are KGHSH and LQKENI. The CDR3 length is 17 residues. The trim removed 5 bases at V and 3 bases at J, leaving 12 bases unmatched. The CDR3 is CASSSLPGGSGYNEQFF. CDR3 coding DNA: TGTGCCAGCTCATCCCTCCCGGGGGGGTCGGGCTACAATGAGCAGTTCTTC.

V is TRBV30 and J is TRBJ2-7, with 8 positions matching TRBD1. Looked up from germline, CDR1 is GTSNPN and CDR2 is SVGIG (reference sequence). This CDR3 has 14 residues. V lost 2 bases to trimming and J lost 4 bases; unmatched junction nucleotides: 7. Written as DNA, the CDR3 is TGTGCCTGGAGTCGACAGGGGTTGGGGTACGAGCAGTACTTC. Translation: CAWSRQGLGYEQYF.

The genes are TRBV18 and TRBJ2-5, with no clear D. The germline V gene has CDR1 KGHSH and CDR2 LQKENI. The V end was cut by 4 bases, the J end by 5 bases, with 11 bases between. CDR3 length equals 13 residues. The CDR3 region is CASSRLPEETQYF. CDR3 nucleotides: TGTGCCAGCTCACGCCTTCCCGAGGAGACCCAGTACTTC.

This clone was seen a handful of times. The genes are TRBV19 and TRBJ1-5; possibly TRBD1 for D (5 bases). Looked up from germline, CDR1 is LNHDA and CDR2 is SQIVND (reference sequence). V was trimmed by 3 bases and J by 6 bases, leaving 12 bases between them. The CDR3 length is 14 residues. Written as DNA, the CDR3 is TGTGCCAGTAGTATCTCGACAGTATCTCAGCCCCAGCATTTT. It codes for CASSISTVSQPQHF.

The V call is TRBV9, the J call TRBJ1-1; D not resolved. This CDR3 is built from 14 residues. Trimming pared 4 bases from V and 1 base from J, leaving 11 bases between. Germline V gene lookup returns CDR1 SGDLS and CDR2 YYNGEE. The CDR3: CASSPWLANTEAFF. The CDR3 bases are TGTGCCAGCAGCCCATGGTTGGCGAACACTGAAGCTTTCTTT.

This chain uses TRBV9 with TRBJ2-3; 8 bases are a match to TRBD2. Germline V gene data show CDR1 as SGDLS and CDR2 as YYNGEE. The CDR3 totals 14 residues. J lost 5 bases, V lost 6 bases, and 8 bases had no gene match. The CDR3 sequence is CASNTGGGRDTQYF. Here the CDR3 DNA reads TGTGCCAGCAACACGGGAGGGGGGCGAGATACGCAGTATTTT. The full variable domain, with the rest looked up from reference TRBV9 and TRBJ2-3, is DSGVTQTPKHLITATGQRVTLRCSPRSGDLSVYWYQQSLDQGLQFLIQYYNGEERAKGNILERFSAQQFPDLHSELNLSSLELGDSALYFCASNTGGGRDTQYFGPGTRLTVL.

The rearrangement uses TRBV5-4 and TRBJ1-5; TRBD1 agrees at 11 bases. V lost 4 bases to trimming and J lost 6 bases; unmatched junction nucleotides: 6. CDR3 size: 15 residues. From germline, CDR1 is SGHNT and CDR2 YYREEE (reference sequence). The CDR3 loop reads CASSVGTGGGQPQHF. CDR3 in DNA: TGTGCCAGCAGCGTGGGGACAGGGGGAGGTCAGCCCCAGCATTTT.

The chain links TRBV3-1 (or the pseudogene TRBV3-2) to TRBJ2-7, with a possible D match to TRBD1 (5 bases). The length of the CDR3 is 16 residues. V was cut by 4 bases and J by 0 bases, with 16 bases left in between. Germline V gene sequence: CDR1 LGHDT, CDR2 YNNKEL (reference sequence). The CDR3 protein is CASSPGLESRSYEQYF. CDR3 coding DNA: TGTGCCAGCAGCCCAGGGCTGGAGTCCCGCTCCTACGAGCAGTACTTC.

In its sample, this clone was seen a few times. This chain links TRBV30 with TRBJ1-1; D is undetermined. Deletions cut 3 bases from V and 1 base from J, with 15 bases between. CDR1 and CDR2 from the germline V gene are GTSNPN and SVGIG (reference sequence). The CDR3 runs to 15 residues. CDR3 bases: TGTGCCTGGAGAAAAATAAGGGCGGGGAACACTGAAGCTTTCTTT. Translating gives CAWRKIRAGNTEAFF.

V is TRBV9 and J is TRBJ1-2, with 9 bases lining up with TRBD1. Germline CDR1 is SGDLS and CDR2 is YYNGEE. This CDR3 contains 14 residues. Trimming removed 2 bases from V and 7 bases from J; junction bases left unmatched: 6. The CDR3 is CASSVITGGAGYTF. The CDR3 bases are TGTGCCAGCAGCGTGATAACAGGGGGCGCTGGCTACACCTTC.

As concerns this clone: Other DNA sequences from this sample encode an identical CDR3 as well. This chain uses TRBV7-9 with TRBJ2-1; TRBD2 agrees at 13 bases. V lost 5 bases to trimming and J lost 4 bases; unmatched junction nucleotides: 5. The germline V gene encodes CDR1 SEHNR and CDR2 FQNEAQ (reference sequence). The CDR3 has 16 residues. CDR3 in DNA: TGTGCCAGCAGCCTCCAGACTAGCGGGGGGTACAATGAGCAGTTCTTC. Encoded protein: CASSLQTSGGYNEQFF.

The chain is built from TRBV28 and TRBJ2-7; D unclear. There are 11 residues in the CDR3. With 7 bases removed from V and 4 bases from J, the gap between germline ends came to 8 bases. Per the germline V gene, CDR1 is MDHEN and CDR2 is SYDVKM. Here the CDR3 reads CASMNRYEQYF. DNA of the CDR3: TGTGCCAGCATGAACAGATACGAGCAGTACTTC. Based on the CDR3 plus reference TRBV28 and TRBJ2-7, the full variable domain is DVKVTQSSRYLVKRTGEKVFLECVQDMDHENMFWYRQDPGLGLRLIYFSYDVKMKEKGDIPEGYSVSREKKERFSLILESASTNQTSMYLCASMNRYEQYFGPGTRLTVT.

V is TRBV7-8 and J is TRBJ1-6; weak D call: TRBD1 (5 bases). V was pared by 2 bases and J by 7 bases, with 9 bases between. The CDR3 loop spans 14 amino acids. Per the germline V gene, CDR1 is SGHVS and CDR2 is FQNEAQ. CDR3 amino acids: CASSLRQLNSPLHF. The DNA of the CDR3 is TGTGCCAGCAGCTTAAGACAGTTAAATTCACCCCTCCACTTT.

The V call is TRBV5-1, the J call TRBJ1-2; 7 bases fit TRBD1. CDR3 length equals 15 residues. Per germline, CDR1 SGHRS and CDR2 YFSETQ. V lost 1 base and J lost 3; bases outside the gene matches: 6. The DNA for the CDR3 is TGCGCCAGCAGCTTGCGGTCCAGGGGGGACTATGGCTACACCTTC. It codes for CASSLRSRGDYGYTF.

This sequence joins TRBV4-1 and TRBJ2-3; 12 nucleotides agree with TRBD1. This CDR3 has 17 amino acids. Germline CDR1 and CDR2: MGHRA and YSYEKL. The trim removed 1 base at V and 7 bases at J, leaving 9 bases unmatched. The CDR3 DNA reads as TGCGCCAGCAGCCAAGCCGGGACAGGGGGCGAGTCATATACGCAGTATTTT. It encodes CASSQAGTGGESYTQYF.

V is TRBV7-2 and J is TRBJ1-5, with D possibly matching TRBD1 (6 bases). Trimming took 5 bases from V and 5 from J, leaving 10 bases between them. From germline, CDR1 is SGHTA and CDR2 FQGNSA. CDR3 size: 13 residues. In nucleotides, the CDR3 is TGTGCCAGCAGCCCTGACAGGCATCAGCCCCAGCATTTT. Its protein is CASSPDRHQPQHF.

The V call is TRBV2, the J call TRBJ2-7; TRBD2 is a possible D gene (6 bases). CDR3 length: 15 amino acids. Germline assignment: CDR1 SNHLY and CDR2 FYNNEI. V was cut by 2 bases and J by 5 bases, with 16 bases left in between. In DNA, the CDR3 is TGTGCCAGCAGTGAATTAGGCGGGGTCGGTAACGAGCAGTACTTC. Protein: CASSELGGVGNEQYF.

The rearrangement joins TRBV19 to TRBJ1-1; a possible D gene is TRBD1 (5 bases). Germline-derived CDR1 and CDR2 are LNHDA and SQIVND (reference sequence). This CDR3 is built from 13 residues. With 7 bases removed from V and 0 bases from J, the gap between germline ends came to 9 bases. The CDR3: CASKDRLNTEAFF. Here the CDR3 DNA reads TGTGCCAGTAAAGACAGACTGAACACTGAAGCTTTCTTT.

This chain links TRBV18 with TRBJ1-4, with D maybe TRBD1 (6 bases). The CDR3 sequence is 15 residues long. V dropped 6 bases and J dropped 4 bases, with 15 bases sitting between them. Per germline, CDR1 KGHSH and CDR2 LQKENI. CDR3 in amino acids: CASSLGQSRNEKLFF. CDR3 in DNA: TGTGCCAGCTCTCTCGGACAGTCTCGTAATGAAAAACTGTTTTTT.

This chain joins TRBV7-9 and TRBJ1-5; tentatively, D is TRBD1 (5 bases). CDR1 is SEHNR and CDR2 is FQNEAQ in the germline V gene (reference sequence). V lost 1 base to trimming and J lost 0 bases, with 7 bases between them. This CDR3 comprises 15 residues. The CDR3 reads CASSLEGYSNQPQHF. CDR3 sequence (DNA): TGTGCCAGCAGCTTAGAGGGGTATAGCAATCAGCCCCAGCATTTT.

The chain links TRBV10-3 to TRBJ2-5, with 7 bases identical to TRBD2. CDR1 is ENHRY, CDR2 SYGVKD, per germline. V was pared by 6 bases and J by 3 bases, with 4 bases of the junction left unmatched. This CDR3 spans 13 amino acids. CDR3 in DNA: TGTGCCATCAGCTGGGGGAGGGAAGAGACCCAGTACTTC. Its protein is CAISWGREETQYF.

The chain couples TRBV11-2 to TRBJ1-1; D uncertain. V was pared by 5 bases and J by 9 bases, with 13 bases between. The CDR3 consists of 12 residues. Germline CDR1 reads SGHAT; CDR2 reads FQNNGV. This chain's CDR3 is CASSPPGLKAFF. CDR3 nucleotides: TGTGCCAGCAGCCCCCCGGGGTTAAAAGCTTTCTTT.

This chain connects TRBV18 to TRBJ1-6; 7 bases agree with TRBD1. Germline values: CDR1 KGHSH, CDR2 LQKENI. This CDR3 region has 15 residues. The trim removed 3 bases at V and 8 bases at J, leaving 7 bases unmatched. The DNA of the CDR3 is TGTGCCAGCTCACCTAGACAGGGCCAGGATTCACCCCTCCACTTT. It encodes CASSPRQGQDSPLHF. Based on the CDR3 plus reference TRBV18 and TRBJ1-6, the full variable domain is NAGVMQNPRHLVRRRGQEARLRCSPMKGHSHVYWYRQLPEEGLKFMVYLQKENIIDESGMPKERFSAEFPKEGPSILRIQQVVRGDSAAYFCASSPRQGQDSPLHFGNGTRLTVT.

The rearrangement joins TRBV9 to TRBJ1-4; 7 nucleotides match TRBD1. This CDR3 region has 15 residues. The V segment lost 0 bases and the J segment 8 bases; nucleotides outside the gene matches: 7. Germline CDR1 reads SGDLS; CDR2 reads YYNGEE. CDR3 sequence (DNA): TGTGCCAGCAGCGTAGATACAGGGGTGGGCGAAAAACTGTTTTTT. Translation gives CASSVDTGVGEKLFF.

This chain uses TRBV21-1 with TRBJ1-2; the tabulated D call, TRBD1, remains unverified against the DNA. TRBV21-1 is a listed pseudogene. The CDR3 is 13 residues long. CDR3 residues: CASSKGTGGGYTF. The CDR3 DNA reads TGTGCCAGCAGCAAGGGGACAGGGGGTGGCTACACCTTC.

The CDR3 protein is CASSQDLAYEQYF. The CDR3 coding sequence is TGTGCCAGCAGCCAAGATCTAGCCTACGAGCAGTACTTC. The chain has TRBV4-2 and TRBJ2-7; D remains unclear. Germline V gene data show CDR1 as LGHNA and CDR2 as YNFKEQ. Trimming cost V 0 bases and J 2 bases, with 5 bases left between them. The CDR3 is made up of 13 amino acids.

V is TRBV11-3 and J is TRBJ2-1; D not certain. This CDR3 comprises 13 residues. The V gene lost 5 bases and the J gene lost 8 bases, with 13 bases spanning the gap. Germline lookup yields CDR1 SGHNT and CDR2 YENEEA. Written as DNA, the CDR3 is TGTGCCAGCAGCCTACGACTCGCCCATGAGCAGTTCTTC. Residues: CASSLRLAHEQFF.

V usage is TRBV11-2 and J usage is TRBJ1-3; maybe TRBD1 (6 bases). Germline V CDR1 and CDR2: SGHAT, FQNNGV. V lost 8 bases, J lost 3 bases, and 14 bases lay in between. The CDR3 has 14 residues. The CDR3 DNA sequence: TGTGCCAGCGGGGCGGGGGCGGTTGGAAACACCATATATTTT. Amino acid sequence: CASGAGAVGNTIYF.

This clone was counted only a few times. V usage is TRBV6-5 and J usage is TRBJ2-1; 7 positions agree with TRBD2. The CDR3 sequence is 15 residues long. J gave up 9 bases and V 2 bases, and 10 bases lay outside the gene matches. Per the germline V gene, CDR1 is MNHEY and CDR2 is SVGAGI. In nucleotides, the CDR3 is TGTGCCAGCAGTTACCTGGGGGGGAAGGAATCTGAGCAGTTCTTC. Encoded protein: CASSYLGGKESEQFF.

This clone was observed a handful of times. The chain couples TRBV7-3 to TRBJ2-3; TRBD2 aligns across 7 bases. The CDR3 covers 14 residues. Germline V gives CDR1 SGHTA, CDR2 FQGTGA. J gave up 0 bases and V 3 bases, and 0 bases lay outside the gene matches. The CDR3 DNA reads TGTGCCAGCAGCTTTAGCGGGAGCACAGATACGCAGTATTTT. Its protein is CASSFSGSTDTQYF.